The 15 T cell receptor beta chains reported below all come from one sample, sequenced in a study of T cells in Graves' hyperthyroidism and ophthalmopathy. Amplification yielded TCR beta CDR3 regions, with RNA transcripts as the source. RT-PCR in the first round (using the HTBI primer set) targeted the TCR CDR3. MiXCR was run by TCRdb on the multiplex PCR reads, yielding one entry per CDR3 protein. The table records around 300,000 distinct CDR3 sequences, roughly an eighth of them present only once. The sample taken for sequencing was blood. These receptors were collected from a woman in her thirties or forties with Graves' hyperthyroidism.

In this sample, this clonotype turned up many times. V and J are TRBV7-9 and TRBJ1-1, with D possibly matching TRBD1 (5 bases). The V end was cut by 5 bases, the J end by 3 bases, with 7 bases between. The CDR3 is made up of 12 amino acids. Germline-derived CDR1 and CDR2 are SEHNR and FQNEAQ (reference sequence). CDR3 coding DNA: TGTGCCAGCAGCCGACAGCACACTGAAGCTTTCTTT. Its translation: CASSRQHTEAFF.

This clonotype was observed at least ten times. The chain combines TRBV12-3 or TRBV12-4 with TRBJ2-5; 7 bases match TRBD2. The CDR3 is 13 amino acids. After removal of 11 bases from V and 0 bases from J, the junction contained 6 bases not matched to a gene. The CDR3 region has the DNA TGTGCCTCTAGGGAGGGGCACCAAGAGACCCAGTACTTC. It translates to CASREGHQETQYF.

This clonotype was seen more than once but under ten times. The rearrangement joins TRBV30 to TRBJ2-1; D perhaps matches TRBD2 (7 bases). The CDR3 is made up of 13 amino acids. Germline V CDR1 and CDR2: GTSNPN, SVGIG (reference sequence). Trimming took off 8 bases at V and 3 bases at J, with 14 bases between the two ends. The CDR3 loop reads CAQGGDYYNEQFF. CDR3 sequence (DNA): TGTGCCCAAGGGGGGGACTACTACAATGAGCAGTTCTTC.

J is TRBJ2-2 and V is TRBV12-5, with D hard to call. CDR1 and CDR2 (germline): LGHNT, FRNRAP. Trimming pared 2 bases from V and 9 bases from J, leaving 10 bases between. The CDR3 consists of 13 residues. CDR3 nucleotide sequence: TGTGCTAGTGGTTTGTCCGGACCCAGGGAGCTGTTTTTT. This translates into CASGLSGPRELFF.

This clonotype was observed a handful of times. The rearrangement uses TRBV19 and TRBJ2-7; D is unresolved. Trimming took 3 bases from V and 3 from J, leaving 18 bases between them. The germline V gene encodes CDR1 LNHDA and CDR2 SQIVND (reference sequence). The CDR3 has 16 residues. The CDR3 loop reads CASSMRFKLSGYEQYF. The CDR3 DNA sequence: TGTGCCAGTAGTATGCGCTTCAAGCTCTCAGGCTACGAGCAGTACTTC.

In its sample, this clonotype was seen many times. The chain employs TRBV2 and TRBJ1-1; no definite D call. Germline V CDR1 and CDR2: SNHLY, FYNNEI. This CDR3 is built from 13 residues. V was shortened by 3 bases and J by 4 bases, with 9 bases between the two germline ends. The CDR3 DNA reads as TGTGCCAGCAGTGAGATGGCCCGCACTGAAGCTTTCTTT. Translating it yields CASSEMARTEAFF.

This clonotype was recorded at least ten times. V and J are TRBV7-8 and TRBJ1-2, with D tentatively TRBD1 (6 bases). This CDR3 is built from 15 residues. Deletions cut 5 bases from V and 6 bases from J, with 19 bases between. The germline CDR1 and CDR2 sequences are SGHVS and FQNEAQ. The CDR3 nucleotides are TGTGCCAGCAGCGTCCTCCTGAATACAGGGAATGGCTACACCTTC. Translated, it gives CASSVLLNTGNGYTF.

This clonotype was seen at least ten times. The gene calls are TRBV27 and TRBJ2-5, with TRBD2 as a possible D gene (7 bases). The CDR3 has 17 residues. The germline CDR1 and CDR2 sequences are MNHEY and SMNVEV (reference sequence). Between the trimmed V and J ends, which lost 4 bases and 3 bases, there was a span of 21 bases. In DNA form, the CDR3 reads TGTGCCAGCAGTTGGGGCCCTGGAGGGAGGGACAAAGAGACCCAGTACTTC. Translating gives CASSWGPGGRDKETQYF.

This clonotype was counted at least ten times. CDR3 DNA: TGCAGTGCCACTTCTAGAGAGAGCACCGGGGAGCTGTTTTTT. Protein product: CSATSRESTGELFF. V gene TRBV20-1 combines with J gene TRBJ2-2; D gene uncertain. Germline V gene data show CDR1 as DFQATT and CDR2 as SNEGSKA (reference sequence). The CDR3 has 14 amino acids. V gave up 6 bases and J gave up 4 bases, with 15 bases separating them.

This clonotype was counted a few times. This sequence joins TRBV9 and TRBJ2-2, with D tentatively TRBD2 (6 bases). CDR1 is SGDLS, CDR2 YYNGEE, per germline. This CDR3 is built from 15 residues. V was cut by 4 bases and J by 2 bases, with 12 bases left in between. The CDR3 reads CASSSRTTNTGELFF. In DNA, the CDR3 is TGTGCCAGCAGCTCCCGGACTACTAACACCGGGGAGCTGTTTTTT.

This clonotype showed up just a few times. The CDR3 nucleotides are TGTGCCAGCAGCCAAGATAGGACCTACACCTTC. It specifies CASSQDRTYTF. This chain joins TRBV3-1 and TRBJ1-2, with D uncertain. CDR1 is LGHDT, CDR2 YNNKEL, per germline (reference sequence). The ends were cut back, 0 bases at V and 10 bases at J, with 6 bases in the middle. The CDR3 is 11 residues long.

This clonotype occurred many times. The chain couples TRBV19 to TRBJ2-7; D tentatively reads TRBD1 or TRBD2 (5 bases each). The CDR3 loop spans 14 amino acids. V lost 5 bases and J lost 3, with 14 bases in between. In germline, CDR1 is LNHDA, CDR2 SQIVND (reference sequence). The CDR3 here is CASSLSGRSYEQYF. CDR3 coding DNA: TGTGCCAGTAGTCTTTCGGGACGGAGCTACGAGCAGTACTTC.

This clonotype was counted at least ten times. The CDR3 sequence: CATSDPGTSYEQYF. As DNA, the CDR3 is TGTGCCACCAGTGACCCCGGGACGTCCTACGAGCAGTACTTC. This chain uses TRBV24-1 with TRBJ2-7; the D gene could be TRBD1 or TRBD2 (5 bases each). Trimming removed 4 bases at V and 1 base at J, with 10 bases between. The CDR3 length is 14 residues. Per the germline V gene, CDR1 is KGHDR and CDR2 is SFDVKD.

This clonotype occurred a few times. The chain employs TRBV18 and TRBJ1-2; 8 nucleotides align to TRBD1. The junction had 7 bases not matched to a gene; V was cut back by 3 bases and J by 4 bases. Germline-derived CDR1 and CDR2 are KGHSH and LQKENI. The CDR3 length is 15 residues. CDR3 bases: TGTGCCAGCTCACCGGTACGGGACAGGCCCTATGGCTACACCTTC. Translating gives CASSPVRDRPYGYTF.

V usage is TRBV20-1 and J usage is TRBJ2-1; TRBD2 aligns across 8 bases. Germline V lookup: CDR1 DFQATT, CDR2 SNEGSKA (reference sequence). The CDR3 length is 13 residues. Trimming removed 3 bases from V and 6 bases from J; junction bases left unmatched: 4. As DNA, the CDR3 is TGCAGTGCTAGCGGGAGGGCCCTCAATGAGCAGTTCTTC. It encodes CSASGRALNEQFF.